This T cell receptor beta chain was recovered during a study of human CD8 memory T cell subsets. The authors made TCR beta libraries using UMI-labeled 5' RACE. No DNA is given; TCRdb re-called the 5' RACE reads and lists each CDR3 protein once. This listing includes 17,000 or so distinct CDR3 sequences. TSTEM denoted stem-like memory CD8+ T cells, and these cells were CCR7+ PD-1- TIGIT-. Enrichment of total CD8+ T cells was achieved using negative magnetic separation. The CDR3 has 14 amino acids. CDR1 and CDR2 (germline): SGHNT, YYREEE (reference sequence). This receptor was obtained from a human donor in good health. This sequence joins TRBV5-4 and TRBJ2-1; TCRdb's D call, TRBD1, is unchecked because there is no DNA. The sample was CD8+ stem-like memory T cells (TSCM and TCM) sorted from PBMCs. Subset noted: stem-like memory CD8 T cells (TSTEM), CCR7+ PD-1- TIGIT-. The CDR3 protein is CASSYRDAINEQFF.